The rows below give T cell receptor beta chains drawn from one sample of a study of cytomegalovirus exposure and HLA in healthy donors. Using immunoSEQ multiplex PCR, the repertoire was profiled, and TCRdb retains in-frame clones only, with some absent. The sample shows 150,000 to 200,000 clones, around 76% of them seen only once. The sample was PBMCs. The receptors stem from a woman aged 25 to 39 in good health and CMV-seropositive. Both conserved end residues are part of each CDR3. Fields, in order: CDR3 DNA, CDR3 protein, D gene, clone size, J gene, V gene. D genes are given only for firm matches. The size entry is marked missing in some rows and otherwise reads once, few, many or a size class.

TGTGCCAGCGCTGGGGCGGGAGATGAGACCCAGTACTTC | CASAGAGDETQYF | TRBD2 | NA | TRBJ2-5 | TRBV7-2
TGTGCCAGCAGCTTTGAGCCAAATCAGCCCCAGCATTTT | CASSFEPNQPQHF | NA | NA | TRBJ1-5 | TRBV5-8
TGTGCCAGCAGCTTGTGGGAGGCCAAAAACATTCAGTACTTC | CASSLWEAKNIQYF | NA | NA | TRBJ2-4 | TRBV5-6
TGCAGCGTGCCTGGGGGGAACTATGGCTACACCTTC | CSVPGGNYGYTF | NA | NA | TRBJ1-2 | TRBV29-1
TGCGCCAGCAGCTTCGGGACAGACCCGTATGGCTACACCTTC | CASSFGTDPYGYTF | TRBD1 | NA | TRBJ1-2 | TRBV5-1
TGTGCCAGCAGCTTATCCCTTGGAGTAAACACTGAAGCTTTCTTT | CASSLSLGVNTEAFF | NA | NA | TRBJ1-1 | TRBV7-9
TGTGCCAGCAGCTTAGCCAGGGGTCAGTGGAATGAGCAGTTCTTC | CASSLARGQWNEQFF | NA | NA | TRBJ2-1 | TRBV7-2
TGCGCCAGCAGCTTAACAGGGGACACTGAAGCTTTCTTT | CASSLTGDTEAFF | TRBD1 | NA | TRBJ1-1 | TRBV5-1
TGTGCCAGCAGTGACGAGGGGGCTAGCGGGAGGGCCGAGCAAATAAAGCACTACGAGCAGTACTTC | CASSDEGASGRAEQIKHYEQYF | TRBD2 | NA | TRBJ2-7 | TRBV6-4
TGTGCCAGCAGCAACTGGGACAGGACTAACACTGAAGCTTTCTTT | CASSNWDRTNTEAFF | TRBD1 | NA | TRBJ1-1 | TRBV11-2
TGTGCCAGTAGTAGCTCTACTACAGGGGGAGAGACCCAGTACTTC | CASSSSTTGGETQYF | TRBD1 | NA | TRBJ2-5 | TRBV19
TGTGCCAGCAGCCCCAAAGAACGGGGAGGCTACACCTTC | CASSPKERGGYTF | NA | few | TRBJ1-2 | TRBV7-9
TGTGCCAGCAGTTTAGGAGCCGAGACTAGCAATCAGCCCCAGCATTTT | CASSLGAETSNQPQHF | NA | NA | TRBJ1-5 | TRBV27
TGCGCCAGCAGGCCTGGACAGGTTCTGAACACTGAAGCTTTCTTT | CASRPGQVLNTEAFF | TRBD1 | NA | TRBJ1-1 | TRBV4-3
TGTGCCAGCAGCTACCAGGGGCACACTGAAGCTTTCTTT | CASSYQGHTEAFF | NA | few | TRBJ1-1 | TRBV7-2
TGTGCCAGCAGCTTGGGACAGGGGCATCAGCCCCAGCATTTT | CASSLGQGHQPQHF | TRBD1 | NA | TRBJ1-5 | TRBV6-5
TGTGCCAGCTCACCTTTAGACGGAGCCGGGGAGCTGTTTTTT | CASSPLDGAGELFF | NA | NA | TRBJ2-2 | TRBV18
TGTGCCAGCAGCGATTCCCCCCAGGGAAATCAGCCCCAGCATTTT | CASSDSPQGNQPQHF | NA | NA | TRBJ1-5 | TRBV9
TGTGCCAGCAGCTTAGGGGACAGACGAGATCAGCCCCAGCATTTT | CASSLGDRRDQPQHF | TRBD1 | NA | TRBJ1-5 | TRBV7-9
TGTGCCAGCAGCGTAGATAACAGATTCTATGGCTACACCTTC | CASSVDNRFYGYTF | NA | NA | TRBJ1-2 | TRBV9
TGTGCCAGCAGCGTAGGATCTAGCGGGAAATGGAATGAGCAGTTCTTC | CASSVGSSGKWNEQFF | TRBD2 | once | TRBJ2-1 | TRBV9
TGTGCCAGCAGCCCATACTTCGAGCAGTACTTC | CASSPYFEQYF | NA | NA | TRBJ2-7 | TRBV5-8
TGTGCCAGCAGTTGGACAGGGGCCCAGGAGACCAGTAATTTT | CASSWTGAQETSNF | TRBD1 | once | TRBJ1-5 | TRBV28
TGTGCCTGGATCGGGAGAGCGGGAAGCGAGCAGTACTTC | CAWIGRAGSEQYF | TRBD2 | NA | TRBJ2-7 | TRBV30
TGTGCCTGGAGTGTACAGGCTAACTATGGCTACACCTTC | CAWSVQANYGYTF | NA | NA | TRBJ1-2 | TRBV30
TGTGCCAGCAGTTTACTAGCGGGAGATTGGAACAATGAGCAGTTCTTC | CASSLLAGDWNNEQFF | TRBD2 | once | TRBJ2-1 | TRBV27
TGTGCCAGCTCACTATTGATGGACAGGGTACGCGAGCAGTACTTC | CASSLLMDRVREQYF | TRBD1 | NA | TRBJ2-7 | TRBV18
TGCGCCAGCAGCCAGGTTCAAAGGGGCTACTATGGCTACACCTTC | CASSQVQRGYYGYTF | NA | NA | TRBJ1-2 | TRBV4-3
TGTGCCATCAGTGAGTCGCCAGACTACGAGCAGTACTTC | CAISESPDYEQYF | NA | NA | TRBJ2-7 | TRBV10-3
TGCGCCAGCAGCCCTCGGACAGGGAATTCACCCCTCCACTTT | CASSPRTGNSPLHF | TRBD1 | NA | TRBJ1-6 | TRBV4-3
TGCGCCAGCAGCCGGTTGGCGGGGGACACTGAAGCTTTCTTT | CASSRLAGDTEAFF | NA | NA | TRBJ1-1 | TRBV4-3
TGCGCCAGCAGCCAAGATGGGAACAGGGGTACGAATCAGCCCCAGCATTTT | CASSQDGNRGTNQPQHF | TRBD1 | NA | TRBJ1-5 | TRBV4-3
TGTGCCAGCAGCCGAGACACCTCCTGGTACTTC | CASSRDTSWYF | NA | NA | TRBJ2-5 | TRBV5-6